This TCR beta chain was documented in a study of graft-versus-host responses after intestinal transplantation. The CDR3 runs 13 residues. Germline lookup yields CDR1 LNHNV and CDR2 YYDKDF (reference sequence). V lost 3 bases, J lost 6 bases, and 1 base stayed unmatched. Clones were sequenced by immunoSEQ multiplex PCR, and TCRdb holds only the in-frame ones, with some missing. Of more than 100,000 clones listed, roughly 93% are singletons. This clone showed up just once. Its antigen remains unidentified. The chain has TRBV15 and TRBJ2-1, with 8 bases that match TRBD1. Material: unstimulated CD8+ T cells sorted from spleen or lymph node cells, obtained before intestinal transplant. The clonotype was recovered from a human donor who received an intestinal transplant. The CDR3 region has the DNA TGTGCCACCAGCAGGGACAGGGTCAATGAGCAGTTCTTC. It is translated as CATSRDRVNEQFF.